This T cell receptor beta chain was recorded in a study of shared clonotypes between healthy human individuals. General study results and limits: A few donors had 4% to 5% of their naive CD4 clonotypes in common. Sample collection involved blood only; tissue repertoires are likely different.

Germline-derived CDR1 and CDR2 are MNHEY and SVGAGI. The junction had 5 bases not matched to a gene; V was cut back by 2 bases and J by 6 bases. This CDR3 region has 14 residues. Investigators spread the genomic DNA of each subset evenly over several immunoSEQ plates. Here immunoSEQ multiplex PCR was the method, and the copy in TCRdb shows in-frame clones only, minus some. The repertoire has millions of clones, roughly 91% of them found once; the top ten carry roughly 1.7%. A remark on this clone: No antigen is known for it.

CD45RO negativity and positive selection for CCR7 defined naive CD8 cells, a population that excluded terminally differentiated effector memory CD45RA+ cells. This TCR was sampled from a man between 18 and 35 years old in good health. Some clones in this sample may be carry-over from other donors' samples. The chain couples TRBV6-5 to TRBJ2-7; 9 positions match TRBD1. Material: naive CD8+ T cells from PBMCs. The CDR3 DNA follows: TGTGCCAGCAGTTACCGGGACAGGGAATCCGAGCAGTACTTC. It codes for CASSYRDRESEQYF.